Presented here are 9 T cell receptor beta chains from one specimen sequenced in a study of human T cells and chemical hapten exposure (dated by TCRdb to the early 2020s). Explained via the paper, the time point label denotes: patch test 3, about 24 weeks after DPC sensitization. The intended sense of this specimen's treatment or condition label: therapeutic diphenylcyclopropenone sensitization with weekly scalp DPC. Receptor amplification or capture employed RACE. Sequencing instrument: NextSeq 500. Clones were called with MiXCR by TCRdb after fastp trimmed the public reads at Q25, and only in-frame beta chains were retained. Rows matching on CDR3 protein sequence are summarized as one entry with the most common DNA and genes. The table for this sample lists 150,000 to 200,000 distinct CDR3 sequences; about 22% of them were counted only once. The top ten constitute about 2.5% of the sample. Material: whole blood, obtained in connection with sensitization to the hapten diphenylcyclopropenone (DPC). Every receptor here comes from a woman in her thirties or forties with alopecia areata. Some clones in this sample may be carry-over from other donors' samples.

The rearrangement uses TRBV9 and TRBJ2-7; a weak D match, TRBD2 (6 bases). The CDR3 contains 14 residues. Germline-derived CDR1 and CDR2 are SGDLS and YYNGEE. Trimming cost V 0 bases and J 4 bases, with 11 bases left between them. CDR3 sequence reads: CASSVGGALYEQYF. CDR3 in DNA: TGTGCCAGCAGCGTAGGCGGGGCGTTGTACGAGCAGTACTTC. Full variable domain (remainder filled in from reference TRBV9 and TRBJ2-7): DSGVTQTPKHLITATGQRVTLRCSPRSGDLSVYWYQQSLDQGLQFLIQYYNGEERAKGNILERFSAQQFPDLHSELNLSSLELGDSALYFCASSVGGALYEQYFGPGTRLTVT.

The chain links TRBV5-4 to TRBJ2-1, with 10 bases lining up with TRBD2. Germline CDR1 is SGHNT and CDR2 is YYREEE (reference sequence). The CDR3 covers 15 residues. The trim removed 4 bases at V and 6 bases at J, leaving 7 bases unmatched. CDR3 in amino acids: CASSPPRLAGNEQFF. In DNA, the CDR3 is TGTGCCAGCAGCCCACCCAGACTAGCGGGCAATGAGCAGTTCTTC. Looking up the rest from reference TRBV5-4 and TRBJ2-1 gives the full variable domain: ETGVTQSPTHLIKTRGQQVTLRCSSQSGHNTVSWYQQALGQGPQFIFQYYREEENGRGNFPPRFSGLQFPNYSSELNVNALELDDSALYLCASSPPRLAGNEQFFGPGTRLTVL.

This clonotype was seen at least ten times. The chain joins TRBV9 to TRBJ1-5; D remains ambiguous. CDR1 and CDR2 from the germline V gene are SGDLS and YYNGEE. The CDR3 extends over 13 amino acids. The V end lost 3 bases, the J end lost 4 bases, and 8 bases lay between the germline ends. The chain's CDR3 is CASSGGGNQPQHF. CDR3 DNA sequence: TGTGCCAGCAGCGGGGGAGGGAATCAGCCCCAGCATTTT. Complete variable domain (other parts from reference TRBV9 and TRBJ1-5): DSGVTQTPKHLITATGQRVTLRCSPRSGDLSVYWYQQSLDQGLQFLIQYYNGEERAKGNILERFSAQQFPDLHSELNLSSLELGDSALYFCASSGGGNQPQHFGDGTRLSIL.

This clonotype has a handful of counts. V gene TRBV6-2 or TRBV6-3 combines with J gene TRBJ2-1; D might be TRBD2 (5 bases). V was cut by 6 bases and J by 0 bases, with 12 bases left in between. There are 15 residues in the CDR3. Germline loops: CDR1 MNHEY, CDR2 SVGEGT. The CDR3 sequence is CASRPSGISYNEQFF. The CDR3 coding sequence is TGTGCCAGCAGACCGAGCGGCATCTCCTACAATGAGCAGTTCTTC.

This clonotype was observed a few times. This chain connects TRBV5-1 to TRBJ2-1; D call uncertain. Germline CDR1 SGHRS, CDR2 YFSETQ. Trimming took off 6 bases at V and 4 bases at J, with 14 bases between the two ends. The CDR3 is 14 residues long. CDR3 amino acids: CASTSAGPYNEQFF. For the CDR3, the DNA is TGCGCCAGCACATCGGCAGGCCCTTACAATGAGCAGTTCTTC.

There are a few counts of this clonotype. CDR3 sequence: CSAEAGRTLVEQYF. The CDR3 DNA reads TGCAGTGCCGAGGCCGGGAGGACCTTAGTTGAGCAGTACTTC. The chain joins TRBV20-1 to TRBJ2-7, with 7 bases lining up with TRBD2. Trimming cost V 6 bases and J 7 bases; bases outside gene matches: 15. CDR3 length equals 14 residues. CDR1 and CDR2 (germline): DFQATT, SNEGSKA (reference sequence).

The genes are TRBV28 and TRBJ2-4, with a tentative D call TRBD2 (5 bases). CDR1 and CDR2 from the germline V gene are MDHEN and SYDVKM. V was shortened by 6 bases and J by 7 bases, with 10 bases between the two germline ends. CDR3 length equals 12 residues. The CDR3 coding sequence is TGTGCCAGCAGCGGGGAGTTGAACATTCAGTACTTC. It encodes CASSGELNIQYF.

The V and J genes are TRBV28 and TRBJ2-1, with TRBD2 matching 7 bases. The CDR3 consists of 16 residues. CDR1 and CDR2 from the germline V gene are MDHEN and SYDVKM. With 2 bases clipped from V and 0 bases from J, the junction kept 4 bases outside the gene matches. The CDR3 is CASSLVTGGSYNEQFF. The CDR3 region has the DNA TGTGCCAGCAGTTTAGTAACGGGAGGCTCCTACAATGAGCAGTTCTTC. The complete variable domain, with remaining parts taken from reference TRBV28 and TRBJ2-1, reads DVKVTQSSRYLVKRTGEKVFLECVQDMDHENMFWYRQDPGLGLRLIYFSYDVKMKEKGDIPEGYSVSREKKERFSLILESASTNQTSMYLCASSLVTGGSYNEQFFGPGTRLTVL.

The chain combines TRBV29-1 with TRBJ1-2; a weak D match, TRBD1 (5 bases). Germline assignment: CDR1 SQVTM and CDR2 ANQGSEA. Trimming left V 5 bases short and J 5 bases short, with 9 bases between. CDR3 length: 11 amino acids. The CDR3 sequence is CSVWTNYGYTF. In nucleotides, the CDR3 is TGCAGCGTTTGGACAAATTATGGCTACACCTTC.